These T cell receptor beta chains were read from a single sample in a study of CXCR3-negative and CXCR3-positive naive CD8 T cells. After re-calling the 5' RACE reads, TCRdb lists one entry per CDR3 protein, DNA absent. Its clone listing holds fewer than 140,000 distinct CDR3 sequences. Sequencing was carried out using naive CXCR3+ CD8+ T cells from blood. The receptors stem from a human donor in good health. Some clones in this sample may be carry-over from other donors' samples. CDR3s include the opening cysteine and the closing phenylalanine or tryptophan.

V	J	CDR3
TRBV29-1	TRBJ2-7	CSVEGARDTTYEQYF
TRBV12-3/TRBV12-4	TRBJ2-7	CASSLGPSQATPGYEQYF
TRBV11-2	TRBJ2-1	CASIFYADNEQFF
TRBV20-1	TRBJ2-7	CSARTGLSSYEQYF
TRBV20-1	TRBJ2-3	CSARERGLSTQYF
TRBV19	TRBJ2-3	CASTADSTDTQYF
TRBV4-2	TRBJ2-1	CASSLVGDEQFF
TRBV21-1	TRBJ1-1	CASSKGGLRLAFF
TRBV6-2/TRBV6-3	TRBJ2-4	CASSSGRIAKNIQYF
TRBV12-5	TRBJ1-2	CASGSPIGTNYGYTF
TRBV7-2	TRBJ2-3	CASSLARWTGSTYTDTQYF
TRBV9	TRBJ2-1	CASSPPDRGLYNEQFF
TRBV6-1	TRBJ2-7	CASSDTGYEQYF
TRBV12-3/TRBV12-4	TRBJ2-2	CASSAPGTANTGELFF
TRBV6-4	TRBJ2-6	CATRASGANVLTF
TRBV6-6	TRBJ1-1	CASSPGVNTEAFF
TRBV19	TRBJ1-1	CASRPDRDTEAFF
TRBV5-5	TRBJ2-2	CASRVELSGTGELFF
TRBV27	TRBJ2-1	CASSPGELNNEQFF
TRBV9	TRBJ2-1	CASSVATERVSMIF
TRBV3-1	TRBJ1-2	CASSQDGPWEGIIYGYTF
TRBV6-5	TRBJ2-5	CASRRRDNQETQYF
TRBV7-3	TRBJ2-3	CVCRPGPFTDTQYF
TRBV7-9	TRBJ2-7	CASSSTGASWYEQYF
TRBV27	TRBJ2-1	CASSLGRGGYNEQFF
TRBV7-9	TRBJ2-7	CASSQGPEQYF
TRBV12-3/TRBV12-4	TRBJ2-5	CASSPFSTQTLGETQYF
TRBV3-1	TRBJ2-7	CASSQAGLSYEQYF
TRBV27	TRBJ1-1	CASSLSIGSWPEAFF
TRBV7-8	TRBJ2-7	CASRRDTGDTYEQYF
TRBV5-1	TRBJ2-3	CASSLDSPTDTQYF
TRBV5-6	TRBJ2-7	CASSLGSLSYEQYF
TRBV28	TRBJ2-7	CASSFADSSYEQYF
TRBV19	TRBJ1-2	CASSPQGRPIYGYTF
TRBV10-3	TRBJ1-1	CAISESTDLNTEAFF
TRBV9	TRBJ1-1	CASSVGGSANTEAFF
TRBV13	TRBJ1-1	CASNPWNTEAFF
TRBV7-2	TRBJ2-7	CASSWTGGLSEQYF
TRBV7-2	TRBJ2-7	CASSHTGVAYEQYF
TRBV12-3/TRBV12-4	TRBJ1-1	CASSLSLMNTEAFF
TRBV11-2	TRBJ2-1	CASSSYDVYSYNEQFF
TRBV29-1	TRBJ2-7	CSVADGSYEQYF
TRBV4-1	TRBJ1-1	CASSPEPGQANTEAFF
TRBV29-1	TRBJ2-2	CSAKSGNTGELVF
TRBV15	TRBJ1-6	CATSRGFGGDNSPLHF